The rows below give T cell receptor beta chains drawn from one sample of a study of naive and memory T cell subsets. In TCRdb, the UMI-ligation and nested PCR reads were re-called with MiXCR into one record per CDR3 protein. The data show about 82,000 distinct CDR3 sequences, around 9% seen once. Sequencing was done on a sample of naive CD8+ T cells from blood. All receptors come from a human donor in good health. Both conserved end residues are part of each CDR3. Each record gives: D gene, clone size, J gene, V gene, CDR3 protein, CDR3 DNA. D genes are given only for firm matches. Where a row states a size, it is once, few, many or the class of an expanded clone; other rows omit it.

d_call: .; clone_size: .; j_call: TRBJ1-6; v_call: TRBV9; cdr3_aa: CASSVGGSNSPLHF; cdr3_nt: TGTGCCAGCAGCGTAGGCGGTTCCAATTCACCCCTCCACTTT
d_call: .; clone_size: few; j_call: TRBJ2-4; v_call: TRBV2; cdr3_aa: CASSEAFRALAKNIQYF; cdr3_nt: TGTGCCAGCAGTGAAGCGTTCAGGGCTCTAGCCAAAAACATTCAGTACTTC
d_call: .; clone_size: few; j_call: TRBJ2-1; v_call: TRBV12-3/TRBV12-4; cdr3_aa: CASSLNRGVSYNEQFF; cdr3_nt: TGTGCCAGCAGTTTGAACCGAGGGGTCTCCTACAATGAGCAGTTCTTC
d_call: TRBD2; clone_size: few; j_call: TRBJ2-1; v_call: TRBV20-1; cdr3_aa: CSARTLAGNFNEQFF; cdr3_nt: TGCAGTGCTAGAACACTAGCGGGAAATTTCAATGAGCAGTTCTTC
d_call: TRBD2; clone_size: few; j_call: TRBJ2-7; v_call: TRBV27; cdr3_aa: CASSPFGGFSYEQYF; cdr3_nt: TGTGCCAGCTCCCCCTTCGGGGGGTTCTCCTACGAGCAGTACTTC
d_call: .; clone_size: many; j_call: TRBJ2-3; v_call: TRBV4-1; cdr3_aa: CASSQELAVASTDTQYF; cdr3_nt: TGCGCCAGCAGCCAAGAATTAGCCGTAGCTAGCACAGATACGCAGTATTTT
d_call: TRBD2; clone_size: .; j_call: TRBJ2-1; v_call: TRBV3-1; cdr3_aa: CASSQGPGLAINEQFF; cdr3_nt: TGTGCCAGCAGCCAAGGACCGGGACTAGCGATTAATGAGCAGTTCTTC
d_call: TRBD1; clone_size: many; j_call: TRBJ1-6; v_call: TRBV6-5; cdr3_aa: CASSFLQGEGSPLHF; cdr3_nt: TGTGCCAGCAGTTTCTTACAGGGGGAAGGTTCACCCCTCCACTTT
d_call: .; clone_size: .; j_call: TRBJ1-1; v_call: TRBV29-1; cdr3_aa: CSAPSLRENTEAFF; cdr3_nt: TGCAGCGCCCCTAGCCTCAGGGAGAACACTGAAGCTTTCTTT
d_call: TRBD1; clone_size: few; j_call: TRBJ1-1; v_call: TRBV6-2/TRBV6-3; cdr3_aa: CASSLDRTNTEAFF; cdr3_nt: TGTGCCAGCAGTTTGGACAGGACGAACACTGAAGCTTTCTTT
d_call: .; clone_size: many; j_call: TRBJ2-1; v_call: TRBV7-9; cdr3_aa: CASSLSGFENEQFF; cdr3_nt: TGTGCCAGCAGCCTTAGTGGGTTTGAGAATGAGCAGTTCTTC
d_call: TRBD2; clone_size: many; j_call: TRBJ2-1; v_call: TRBV29-1; cdr3_aa: CSVGLAVPYNEQFF; cdr3_nt: TGCAGCGTGGGGCTAGCGGTTCCTTACAATGAGCAGTTCTTC
d_call: .; clone_size: many; j_call: TRBJ2-1; v_call: TRBV19; cdr3_aa: CASSRKTSYNEQFF; cdr3_nt: TGTGCCAGTAGTAGAAAGACTAGCTACAATGAGCAGTTCTTC
d_call: TRBD1; clone_size: .; j_call: TRBJ1-1; v_call: TRBV4-1; cdr3_aa: CASSQRSGTENTEAFF; cdr3_nt: TGCGCCAGCAGCCAGAGATCCGGGACAGAAAACACTGAAGCTTTCTTT
d_call: .; clone_size: few; j_call: TRBJ2-7; v_call: TRBV5-8; cdr3_aa: CASSFLSGYEQYF; cdr3_nt: TGTGCCAGCAGCTTCCTGAGTGGATACGAGCAGTACTTC
d_call: TRBD2; clone_size: many; j_call: TRBJ2-7; v_call: TRBV14; cdr3_aa: CASSQGLRSGRGSYEQYF; cdr3_nt: TGTGCCAGCAGCCAAGGGTTGCGGAGCGGGAGGGGCTCCTACGAGCAGTACTTC
d_call: .; clone_size: few; j_call: TRBJ2-3; v_call: TRBV9; cdr3_aa: CASSPRTRADTQYF; cdr3_nt: TGTGCCAGCAGCCCCCGGACGAGGGCAGATACGCAGTATTTT
d_call: .; clone_size: few; j_call: TRBJ2-7; v_call: TRBV7-9; cdr3_aa: CASSTGTSREQYF; cdr3_nt: TGTGCCAGCAGCACCGGGACATCTCGGGAGCAGTACTTC
d_call: .; clone_size: .; j_call: TRBJ2-3; v_call: TRBV10-2; cdr3_aa: CASSGTLRDTQYF; cdr3_nt: TGCGCCAGCAGTGGTACTTTGAGAGATACGCAGTATTTT
d_call: .; clone_size: many; j_call: TRBJ2-1; v_call: TRBV29-1; cdr3_aa: CSVDFPLVGVNEQFF; cdr3_nt: TGCAGCGTTGACTTTCCCCTGGTTGGGGTCAATGAGCAGTTCTTC